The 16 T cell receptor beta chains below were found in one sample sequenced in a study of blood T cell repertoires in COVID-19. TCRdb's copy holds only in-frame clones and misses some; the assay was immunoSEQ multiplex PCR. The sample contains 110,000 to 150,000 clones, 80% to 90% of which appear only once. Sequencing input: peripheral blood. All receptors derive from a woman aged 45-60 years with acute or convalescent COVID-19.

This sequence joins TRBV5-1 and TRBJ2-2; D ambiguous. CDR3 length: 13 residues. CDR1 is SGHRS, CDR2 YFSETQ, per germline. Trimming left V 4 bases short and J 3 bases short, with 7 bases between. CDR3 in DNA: TGCGCCAGCAGCGAGAGAGACACCGGGGAGCTGTTTTTT. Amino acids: CASSERDTGELFF.

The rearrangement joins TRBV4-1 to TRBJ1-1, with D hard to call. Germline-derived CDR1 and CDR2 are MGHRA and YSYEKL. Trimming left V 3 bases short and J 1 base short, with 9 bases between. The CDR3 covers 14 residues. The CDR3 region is CASSHYQANTEAFF. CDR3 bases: TGCGCCAGCAGCCATTATCAGGCGAACACTGAAGCTTTCTTT.

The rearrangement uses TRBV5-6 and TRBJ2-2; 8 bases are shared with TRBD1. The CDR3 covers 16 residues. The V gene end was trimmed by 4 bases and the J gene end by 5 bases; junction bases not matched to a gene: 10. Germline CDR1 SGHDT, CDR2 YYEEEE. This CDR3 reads CASSDTGGQRTGELFF. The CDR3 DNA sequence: TGTGCCAGCAGCGACACAGGGGGTCAGAGAACCGGGGAGCTGTTTTTT.

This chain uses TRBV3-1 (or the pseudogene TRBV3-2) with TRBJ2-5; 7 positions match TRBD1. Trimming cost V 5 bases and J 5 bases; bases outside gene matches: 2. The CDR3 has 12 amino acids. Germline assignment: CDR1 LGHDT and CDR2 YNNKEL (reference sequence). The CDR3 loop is CASSTTGETQYF. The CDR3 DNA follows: TGTGCCAGCAGCACGACAGGGGAGACCCAGTACTTC.

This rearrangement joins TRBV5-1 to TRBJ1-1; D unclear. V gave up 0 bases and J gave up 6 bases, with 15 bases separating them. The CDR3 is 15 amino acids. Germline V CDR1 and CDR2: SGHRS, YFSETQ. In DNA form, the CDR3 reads TGCGCCAGCAGCTTGGAGACGGGGATGTTGGCTGAAGCTTTCTTT. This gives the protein CASSLETGMLAEAFF.

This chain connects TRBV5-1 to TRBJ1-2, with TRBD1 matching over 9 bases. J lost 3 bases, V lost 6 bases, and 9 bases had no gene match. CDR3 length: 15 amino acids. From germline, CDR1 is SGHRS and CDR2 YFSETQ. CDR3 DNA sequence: TGCGCCAGCAAACGAGAAGACAGGGGGGACTATGGCTACACCTTC. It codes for CASKREDRGDYGYTF.

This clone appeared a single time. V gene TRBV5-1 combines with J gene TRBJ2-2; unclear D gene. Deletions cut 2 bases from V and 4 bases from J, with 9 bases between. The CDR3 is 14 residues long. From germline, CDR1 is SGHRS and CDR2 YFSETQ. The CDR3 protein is CASSLEVSTGELFF. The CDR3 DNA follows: TGCGCCAGCAGCTTAGAGGTTTCCACCGGGGAGCTGTTTTTT.

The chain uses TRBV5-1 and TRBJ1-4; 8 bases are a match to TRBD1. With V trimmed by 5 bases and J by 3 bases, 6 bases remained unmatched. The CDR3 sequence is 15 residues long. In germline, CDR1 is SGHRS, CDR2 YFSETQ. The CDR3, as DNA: TGCGCCAGCAGGCCAGGGGGCATCTCTAATGAAAAACTGTTTTTT. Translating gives CASRPGGISNEKLFF.

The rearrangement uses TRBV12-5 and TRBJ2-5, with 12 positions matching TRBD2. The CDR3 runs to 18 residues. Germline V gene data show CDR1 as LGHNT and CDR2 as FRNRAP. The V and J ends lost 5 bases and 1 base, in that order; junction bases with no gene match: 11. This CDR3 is CASGPGLAGNKVQETQYF. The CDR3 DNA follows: TGTGCTAGTGGTCCCGGACTAGCGGGGAACAAAGTCCAAGAGACCCAGTACTTC.

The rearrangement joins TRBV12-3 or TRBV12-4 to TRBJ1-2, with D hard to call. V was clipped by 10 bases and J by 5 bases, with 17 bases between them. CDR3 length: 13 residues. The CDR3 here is CATSSILSYGYTF. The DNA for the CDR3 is TGTGCCACGTCGAGTATTCTTTCTTATGGCTACACCTTC.

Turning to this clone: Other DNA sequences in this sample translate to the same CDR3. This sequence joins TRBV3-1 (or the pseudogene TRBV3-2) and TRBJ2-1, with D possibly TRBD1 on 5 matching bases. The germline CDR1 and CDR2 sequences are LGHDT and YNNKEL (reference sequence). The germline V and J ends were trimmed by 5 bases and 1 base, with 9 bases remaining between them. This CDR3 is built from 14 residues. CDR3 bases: TGTGCCAGCAGCAGGGCAGGGTCCTACAATGAGCAGTTCTTC. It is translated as CASSRAGSYNEQFF.

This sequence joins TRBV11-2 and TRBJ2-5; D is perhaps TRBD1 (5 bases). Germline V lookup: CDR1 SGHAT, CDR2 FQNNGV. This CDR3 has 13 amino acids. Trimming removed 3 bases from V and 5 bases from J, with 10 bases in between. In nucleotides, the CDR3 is TGTGCCAGCAGCTTTGAAGGGGCTGAGACCCAGTACTTC. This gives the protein CASSFEGAETQYF.

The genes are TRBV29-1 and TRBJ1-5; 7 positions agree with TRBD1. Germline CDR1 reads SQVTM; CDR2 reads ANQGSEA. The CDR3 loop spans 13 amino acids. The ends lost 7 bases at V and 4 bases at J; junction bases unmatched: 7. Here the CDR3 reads CSAQTGRNQPQHF. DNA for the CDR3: TGCAGCGCACAGACAGGGCGTAATCAGCCCCAGCATTTT.

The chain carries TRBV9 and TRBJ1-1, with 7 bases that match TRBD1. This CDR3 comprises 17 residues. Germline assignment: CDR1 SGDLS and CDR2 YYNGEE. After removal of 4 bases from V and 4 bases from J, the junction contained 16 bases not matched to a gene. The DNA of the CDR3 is TGTGCCAGCAGCATCCTCCGGACAGGAAAAGGTGGCACTGAAGCTTTCTTT. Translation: CASSILRTGKGGTEAFF.

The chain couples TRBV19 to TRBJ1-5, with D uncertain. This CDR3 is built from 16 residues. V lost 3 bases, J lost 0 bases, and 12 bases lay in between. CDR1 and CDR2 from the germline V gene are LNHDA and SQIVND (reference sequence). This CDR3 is CASSMKQDYSNQPQHF. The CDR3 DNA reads TGTGCCAGTAGTATGAAGCAGGATTATAGCAATCAGCCCCAGCATTTT.

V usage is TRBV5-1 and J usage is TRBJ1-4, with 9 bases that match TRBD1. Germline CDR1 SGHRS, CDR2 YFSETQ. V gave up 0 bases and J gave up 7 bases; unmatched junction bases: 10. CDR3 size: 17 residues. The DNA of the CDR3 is TGCGCCAGCAGCTTGGGGCCTACAGGGGGCTTGGGTGAAAAACTGTTTTTT. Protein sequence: CASSLGPTGGLGEKLFF.